This section outlines one T cell receptor beta chain sequence together with its context. Its antigen remains unknown. This sample was taken from a study of shared clonotypes between healthy human individuals. The length of the CDR3 is 14 residues. V lost 1 base, J lost 2 bases, and 6 bases lay in between. In germline, CDR1 is MNHEY, CDR2 SVGAGI. Profiling relied on immunoSEQ multiplex PCR, and the TCRdb table lists in-frame clones only, not all of them. The table records some 380,000 clones, 90% to 98% of them present only once. General observations from the study: Large depth notwithstanding, sorted-subset sequencing proved incomplete by rarefaction.

Specimen: memory CD8+ T cells sorted from blood. Subset here: CD45RO+ cells pooled with CCR7-negative TemRA cells. The clonotype comes from a man aged 30-40 years in good health. The rearrangement uses TRBV6-5 and TRBJ2-1, with D unclear. The CDR3 DNA reads TGTGCCAGCAGTTACTTTAGAGCCTACAATGAGCAGTTCTTC. This sequence encodes CASSYFRAYNEQFF.